Listed below are T cell receptor beta chains from one sample, sequenced in a study of Ad26.COV2.S vaccination and SARS-CoV-2 variants. The method was immunoSEQ multiplex PCR; TCRdb's version includes in-frame clones alone and lacks a portion of them. The data contain about 280,000 clones, more than 70% of them seen just once; the ten biggest clones take up about 3.5%. The input for sequencing was peripheral blood, taken in a trial of Ad26.COV2.S vaccine versus placebo. These receptors were collected from a person between 18 and 65 years old who received the Ad26.COV2.S COVID-19 vaccine or a placebo. Each CDR3 is given with its conserved first and last residue. A D gene is named only where the DNA matches it firmly. Clone size is not always given. Where it is, it says once, few, many or a class for expanded clones.

V gene,D gene,clone size,J gene,CDR3 protein,CDR3 DNA
TRBV11-2,.,.,TRBJ1-2,CASSLDYRTNYGYTF,TGTGCCAGCAGCCTCGACTACAGAACTAACTATGGCTACACCTTC
TRBV9,.,.,TRBJ1-6,CASSVAGSRDVSPLHF,TGTGCCAGCAGCGTCGCGGGGAGTCGCGATGTTTCACCCCTCCACTTT
TRBV2,TRBD2,.,TRBJ2-3,CASSALAGGGTDTQYF,TGTGCCAGCAGTGCCCTGGCGGGAGGGGGAACAGATACGCAGTATTTT
TRBV11-2,.,.,TRBJ1-1,CASSLLLGPGLSEAFF,TGTGCCAGCAGCTTGTTGTTGGGCCCAGGCTTATCTGAAGCTTTCTTT
TRBV23-1,.,.,TRBJ2-7,CASSHTAGPYEQYF,TGCGCCAGCAGTCACACGGCAGGGCCCTACGAGCAGTACTTC
TRBV11-3,.,.,TRBJ1-1,CASSLDPPWVPMNTEAFF,TGTGCCAGCAGCTTAGATCCGCCGTGGGTCCCTATGAACACTGAAGCTTTCTTT
TRBV28,.,.,TRBJ2-7,CASSLADFVKYF,TGTGCCAGCAGTTTGGCCGACTTCGTGAAGTACTTC
TRBV5-8,.,.,TRBJ1-1,CASRTGTTMNTEAFF,TGTGCCAGCAGAACCGGGACAACCATGAACACTGAAGCTTTCTTT
TRBV3-1/TRBV3-2,.,few,TRBJ1-1,CASTQAGAREAFF,TGTGCCAGCACCCAGGCGGGGGCTCGTGAAGCTTTCTTT
TRBV7-8,.,.,TRBJ2-5,CASSWGRTYNLETQYF,TGTGCCAGCAGCTGGGGAAGGACCTACAACCTGGAGACCCAGTACTTC
TRBV5-5,.,.,TRBJ1-2,CASSFTVGMDYGYTF,TGTGCCAGCAGCTTTACCGTAGGGATGGACTATGGCTACACCTTC
TRBV10-3,TRBD2,.,TRBJ2-5,CAISLERGGLQETQYF,TGTGCCATCAGTCTGGAGCGGGGGGGCCTCCAAGAGACCCAGTACTTC
TRBV28,.,few,TRBJ2-7,CASSLNPIYEQYF,TGTGCCAGCAGTTTAAACCCCATCTACGAGCAGTACTTC
TRBV2,.,.,TRBJ2-3,CASSERDTQYF,TGTGCCAGCAGTGAGCGAGATACGCAGTATTTT
TRBV11-2,.,.,TRBJ2-7,CASKSLRRMSYEQYF,TGTGCCAGCAAATCACTCCGCAGGATGTCCTACGAGCAGTACTTC
TRBV6-1,.,.,TRBJ2-2,CASSEEYTGELFF,TGTGCCAGCAGTGAAGAGTACACCGGGGAGCTGTTTTTT
TRBV6-5,TRBD1,.,TRBJ2-5,CASSSTGGQETQYF,TGTGCCAGCAGTTCTACAGGGGGCCAAGAGACCCAGTACTTC
TRBV19,TRBD1,.,TRBJ2-3,CASSDQGASVRTDTQYF,TGTGCCAGTAGTGATCAGGGGGCCTCAGTCCGGACAGATACGCAGTATTTT
TRBV9,TRBD2,.,TRBJ2-1,CASSTSGTIYNEQFF,TGTGCCAGCAGCACTAGCGGGACCATCTACAATGAGCAGTTCTTC
TRBV7-9,.,once,TRBJ2-5,CASSLWSGGTRETQYF,TGTGCCAGCAGCTTATGGTCAGGGGGGACAAGAGAGACCCAGTACTTC
TRBV29-1,.,.,TRBJ1-2,CSVSGSYGYTF,TGCAGCGTTTCGGGGTCCTATGGCTACACCTTC
TRBV7-2,TRBD2,.,TRBJ2-3,CASSLVRLAGYWSTDTQYF,TGTGCCAGCAGCTTAGTGAGGCTAGCGGGTTACTGGAGCACAGATACGCAGTATTTT
TRBV5-1,TRBD2,.,TRBJ2-7,CASSLAFGGGRNSYEQYF,TGCGCCAGCAGCTTGGCCTTTGGCGGCGGGAGGAACTCCTACGAGCAGTACTTC
TRBV15,.,.,TRBJ2-7,CATSRDEGPGAQQYF,TGTGCCACCAGCAGAGATGAGGGCCCTGGTGCGCAGCAGTACTTC
TRBV27,.,.,TRBJ1-2,CASSLSGRGGYTF,TGTGCCAGCAGTTTATCAGGCAGGGGTGGCTACACCTTC
TRBV7-3,TRBD1,.,TRBJ2-3,CASSPGQGVVGTDTQYF,TGTGCCAGCAGTCCTGGACAGGGGGTGGTTGGCACAGATACGCAGTATTTT
TRBV30,.,.,TRBJ2-3,CAWSYTDTQYF,TGTGCCTGGAGCTACACAGATACGCAGTATTTT
TRBV6-1,.,.,TRBJ2-7,CASSDGGISSGEQYF,TGTGCCAGCAGTGACGGCGGCATTTCTTCGGGCGAGCAGTACTTC
TRBV29-1,TRBD1,.,TRBJ1-2,CSVEDGTGKIGYTF,TGCAGCGTTGAAGACGGGACAGGGAAGATTGGCTACACCTTC
TRBV7-9,.,.,TRBJ2-2,CASRRGTGELFF,TGTGCCAGCAGAAGGGGGACCGGGGAGCTGTTTTTT
TRBV4-3,.,.,TRBJ1-4,CASSQDRPGYEKLFF,TGCGCCAGCAGCCAAGATCGACCAGGGTATGAAAAACTGTTTTTT
TRBV3-1/TRBV3-2,TRBD2,.,TRBJ2-1,CASSQEVSGEGYYNEQFF,TGTGCCAGCAGCCAAGAGGTTAGCGGGGAAGGATACTACAATGAGCAGTTCTTC
TRBV6-5,.,once,TRBJ2-5,CASSYSPQRQETQYF,TGTGCCAGCAGTTACTCTCCCCAGCGGCAAGAGACCCAGTACTTC
TRBV2,.,.,TRBJ2-3,CASGRRWTDTQYF,TGTGCCAGCGGGAGGAGGTGGACAGATACGCAGTATTTT
TRBV30,.,few,TRBJ2-1,CAWSVLNRVGGGNEQFF,TGTGCCTGGAGTGTATTGAACAGGGTTGGGGGGGGCAATGAGCAGTTCTTC
TRBV7-9,.,.,TRBJ1-1,CASSPGTPNTEAFF,TGTGCCAGCAGTCCCGGGACTCCCAACACTGAAGCTTTCTTT
TRBV4-1,TRBD2,.,TRBJ2-2,CASSQDLFGLAGAGGELFF,TGCGCCAGCAGCCAAGATCTATTCGGACTAGCGGGGGCGGGCGGGGAGCTGTTTTTT
TRBV7-9,.,.,TRBJ1-1,CASSHGLNTEAFF,TGTGCCAGCAGCCACGGGTTGAACACTGAAGCTTTCTTT
TRBV11-2,TRBD1,.,TRBJ1-1,CASSLAGQVNTEAFF,TGTGCCAGCAGCTTAGCCGGACAGGTAAACACTGAAGCTTTCTTT
TRBV27,.,.,TRBJ1-6,CASSLSRGLRSYNSPLHF,TGTGCCAGCAGTTTATCTAGAGGGTTACGCTCCTATAATTCACCCCTCCACTTT
TRBV7-9,.,.,TRBJ2-3,CASSSGTPSTDTQYF,TGTGCCAGCAGCTCCGGGACACCTAGCACAGATACGCAGTATTTT
TRBV10-3,TRBD1,few,TRBJ1-5,CAISAGQAYNQPQHF,TGTGCCATCAGTGCGGGACAGGCATACAATCAGCCCCAGCATTTT
TRBV7-8,TRBD1,few,TRBJ1-6,CASSYQGQGYSPLHF,TGTGCCAGCAGCTATCAGGGACAGGGTTATTCACCCCTCCACTTT
TRBV29-1,.,.,TRBJ1-1,CSVDGWEGGTEAFF,TGCAGCGTTGACGGGTGGGAGGGTGGAACTGAAGCTTTCTTT
TRBV30,TRBD1,.,TRBJ2-5,CAWSTGTAETQYF,TGTGCCTGGAGTACCGGGACAGCAGAGACCCAGTACTTC
TRBV10-3,.,.,TRBJ2-3,CAAFSGTDTQYF,TGTGCCGCGTTTTCGGGCACAGATACGCAGTATTTT
TRBV5-1,.,once,TRBJ2-6,CASSLEGSGANVLTF,TGCGCCAGCAGCTTGGAGGGTTCGGGGGCCAACGTCCTGACTTTC
TRBV11-2,.,.,TRBJ1-1,CASSLDGSTGWGTEAFF,TGTGCCAGCAGCTTAGATGGTTCCACAGGGTGGGGCACTGAAGCTTTCTTT
TRBV5-1,.,.,TRBJ2-5,CASRRGRNQETQYF,TGCGCCAGCAGGCGGGGACGGAATCAAGAGACCCAGTACTTC
TRBV3-1/TRBV3-2,TRBD1,.,TRBJ2-6,CASSQPQGAGANVLTF,TGTGCCAGCAGCCAACCGCAGGGGGCTGGGGCCAACGTCCTGACTTTC
TRBV5-1,.,.,TRBJ2-5,CASSLGLRAQETQYF,TGCGCCAGCAGCTTGGGCCTGCGGGCACAAGAGACCCAGTACTTC
TRBV5-1,TRBD1,.,TRBJ2-7,CASSLGQGNDEQYF,TGCGCCAGCAGCTTGGGACAGGGGAACGACGAGCAGTACTTC
TRBV6-5,TRBD1,.,TRBJ2-7,CASSTGTGDYEQYF,TGTGCCAGCAGCACCGGGACAGGGGACTACGAGCAGTACTTC
TRBV5-1,.,.,TRBJ1-6,CASSQGRASPLHF,TGCGCCAGCAGCCAGGGCCGGGCTTCACCCCTCCACTTT
TRBV5-4,TRBD1,.,TRBJ2-5,CASSRPWDSEGRETQYF,TGTGCCAGCAGCCGCCCATGGGACAGCGAGGGACGAGAGACCCAGTACTTC
TRBV6-1,TRBD1,.,TRBJ1-6,CASSEIIRGFSNSPLHF,TGTGCCAGCAGTGAAATAATCAGGGGGTTTAGTAATTCACCCCTCCACTTT
TRBV18,.,.,TRBJ1-2,CASSLGNYGYTF,TGTGCCAGCTCACTGGGTAACTATGGCTACACCTTC
TRBV19,.,.,TRBJ2-1,CASSIGSQYNEQFF,TGTGCCAGTAGTATAGGCAGCCAATACAATGAGCAGTTCTTC
TRBV10-3,.,once,TRBJ2-7,CAISGGTTNYEQYF,TGTGCCATCAGTGGAGGGACGACAAACTACGAGCAGTACTTC
TRBV10-3,.,.,TRBJ1-2,CAISETGYGYTF,TGTGCCATCAGTGAGACAGGTTATGGCTACACCTTC